These 32 T cell receptor beta chains were all obtained from the same sample, sequenced in a study of blood T cell repertoires in COVID-19. Clones were read by immunoSEQ multiplex PCR, and TCRdb kept only the in-frame ones, dropping some. The table records about 300,000 clones, roughly four fifths of them present only once. The specimen was peripheral blood. Source of these receptors: a woman in her forties or fifties who had recovered from COVID-19.

This clone appeared once. The chain links TRBV28 to TRBJ1-5, with D possibly TRBD1 on 5 matching bases. V shed 4 bases and J shed 0 bases, with 7 bases lying between them. This CDR3 spans 14 amino acids. The germline gives CDR1 MDHEN, CDR2 SYDVKM. The CDR3 sequence is CASSWRGSNQPQHF. The CDR3 DNA reads as TGTGCCAGCAGTTGGAGGGGTAGCAATCAGCCCCAGCATTTT. The complete variable domain, with remaining parts taken from reference TRBV28 and TRBJ1-5, reads DVKVTQSSRYLVKRTGEKVFLECVQDMDHENMFWYRQDPGLGLRLIYFSYDVKMKEKGDIPEGYSVSREKKERFSLILESASTNQTSMYLCASSWRGSNQPQHFGDGTRLSIL.

The rearrangement uses TRBV25-1 and TRBJ1-6; no clear D. The CDR3 sequence is 13 residues long. CDR1 and CDR2 from the germline V gene are MGHDK and SYGVNS. Trimming removed 7 bases from V and 1 base from J, with 5 bases in between. The CDR3 reads CASMESYNSPLHF. In nucleotides, the CDR3 is TGTGCCAGCATGGAGTCCTATAATTCACCCCTCCACTTT.

This rearrangement joins TRBV5-5 to TRBJ2-7; TRBD1 matches 9 bases. V lost 5 bases, J lost 5 bases, and 5 bases stayed unmatched. The CDR3 has 13 amino acids. Looked up from germline, CDR1 is SGHKS and CDR2 is YYEKEE (reference sequence). CDR3 nucleotide sequence: TGTGCCAGCAGAAGGACAGGGGTCGACGAGCAGTACTTC. Translation gives CASRRTGVDEQYF.

As to this clone: Given the absence of the conserved phenylalanine or tryptophan at the CDR3 end, a read error is likely. No DNA is shown, since the ends of the CDR3 on it are uncertain; the CDR3 is the one TCRdb lists. This chain connects TRBV6-7 to TRBJ1-2; the DNA was not used to check the table's D call, TRBD1. TRBV6-7 is an ORF, with its function uncertain. The CDR3 length is 9 residues, termini included. The CDR3 loop reads CASSFQDTL.

The chain is built from TRBV6-2 or TRBV6-3 and TRBJ2-4, with 14 bases that match TRBD2. The CDR3 has 20 amino acids. V trimming: 0 bases; J trimming: 0 bases; junction bases outside the gene matches: 7. Germline-derived CDR1 and CDR2 are MNHEY and SVGEGT. CDR3 amino acids: CASSYSGLAGGLLAKNIQYF. CDR3 coding DNA: TGTGCCAGCAGTTACTCAGGACTAGCGGGGGGCCTCCTAGCCAAAAACATTCAGTACTTC.

J is TRBJ1-5 and V is TRBV7-8; TRBD1 might be the D (6 bases). Germline V gene data show CDR1 as SGHVS and CDR2 as FQNEAQ. V lost 3 bases to trimming and J lost 0 bases, with 15 bases between them. The CDR3 is made up of 17 amino acids. Written as DNA, the CDR3 is TGTGCCAGCAGCTTGTGGAGAGGGGGTGATAGCAATCAGCCCCAGCATTTT. It specifies CASSLWRGGDSNQPQHF.

V is TRBV6-5 and J is TRBJ1-1, with 7 nucleotides matching TRBD1. V dropped 6 bases and J dropped 5; count of bases not matched to a gene: 9. The germline CDR1 and CDR2 sequences are MNHEY and SVGAGI. This CDR3 has 14 amino acids. CDR3 protein: CASRKTGRLTEAFF. DNA for the CDR3: TGTGCCAGCAGGAAGACAGGGAGGTTGACTGAAGCTTTCTTT.

The chain combines TRBV6-2 or TRBV6-3 with TRBJ2-7, with D hard to call. This CDR3 has 13 amino acids. V lost 2 bases and J 6 bases, leaving 11 bases between the germline ends. Germline assignment: CDR1 MNHEY and CDR2 SVGEGT. CDR3 sequence reads: CASSYQNEREQYF. The CDR3 DNA follows: TGTGCCAGCAGTTACCAGAATGAGCGCGAGCAGTACTTC.

The chain is built from TRBV29-1 and TRBJ2-5; 7 bases match TRBD2. The V gene's germline CDR1 is SQVTM and CDR2 ANQGSEA. CDR3 length equals 14 residues. After removal of 3 bases from V and 4 bases from J, the junction contained 8 bases not matched to a gene. The CDR3 here is CSVEGGMGPETQYF. The CDR3 DNA sequence: TGCAGCGTTGAGGGAGGGATGGGTCCAGAGACCCAGTACTTC.

The table lists this clone with a count of one. The chain couples TRBV25-1 to TRBJ2-7; maybe TRBD1 (5 bases). CDR3 length: 15 amino acids. The germline CDR1 and CDR2 sequences are MGHDK and SYGVNS. V shed 2 bases and J shed 5 bases, with 16 bases lying between them. The CDR3 sequence is CASSERHGRVHEQYF. The CDR3 bases are TGTGCCAGCAGTGAAAGGCATGGCAGGGTCCACGAGCAGTACTTC.

The chain links TRBV5-1 to TRBJ2-3, with D possibly being TRBD2 (5 bases). Deletions cut 1 base from V and 7 bases from J, with 10 bases between. CDR3 length: 13 residues. Germline CDR1 and CDR2: SGHRS and YFSETQ. CDR3: CASSLNLGNTQYF. The CDR3 DNA reads as TGCGCCAGCAGCTTGAATCTCGGGAATACGCAGTATTTT.

The chain joins TRBV6-5 to TRBJ1-4, with D hard to call. Germline lookup yields CDR1 MNHEY and CDR2 SVGAGI. The CDR3 spans 13 residues. Trimming stripped 6 bases from V and 2 bases from J, with 7 bases between. The CDR3 reads CASRRRTNEKLFF. The CDR3 DNA reads as TGTGCCAGCAGGAGGAGGACTAATGAAAAACTGTTTTTT.

The chain joins TRBV28 to TRBJ1-2; the D is unclear. The CDR3 sequence is 13 residues long. CDR1 and CDR2 from the germline V gene are MDHEN and SYDVKM. The V end lost 5 bases, the J end lost 1 base, and 8 bases lay between the germline ends. The CDR3 region has the DNA TGTGCCAGCAGTATCCGTATTAACTATGGCTACACCTTC. Its protein product is CASSIRINYGYTF.

Only one count was recorded for this clone. The chain carries TRBV5-1 and TRBJ1-2, with 8 bases matching TRBD1. V lost 4 bases, J lost 4 bases, and 9 bases stayed unmatched. This CDR3 spans 15 amino acids. The V gene's germline CDR1 is SGHRS and CDR2 YFSETQ. CDR3 bases: TGCGCCAGCAGCCTGGGACAGGTACCTTCCTATGGCTACACCTTC. Its protein is CASSLGQVPSYGYTF.

The rearrangement uses TRBV5-1 and TRBJ1-4; 8 positions agree with TRBD1. After removal of 4 bases from V and 3 bases from J, the junction contained 8 bases not matched to a gene. This CDR3 is 16 amino acids long. The germline V gene has CDR1 SGHRS and CDR2 YFSETQ. This chain's CDR3 is CASSTGQGYSNEKLFF. CDR3 DNA: TGCGCCAGCAGCACCGGACAGGGCTACTCTAATGAAAAACTGTTTTTT.

J is TRBJ2-7 and V is TRBV5-1; the D is unclear. In germline, CDR1 is SGHRS, CDR2 YFSETQ. Trimming removed 0 bases at V and 0 bases at J, with 7 bases between. The CDR3 extends over 14 amino acids. The CDR3 spells CASSLETVSYEQYF. CDR3 nucleotide sequence: TGCGCCAGCAGCTTGGAAACGGTCTCCTACGAGCAGTACTTC.

This clone was seen only a few times. The chain employs TRBV5-5 and TRBJ2-7; 9 bases agree with TRBD1. The CDR3 runs to 16 residues. Germline V lookup: CDR1 SGHKS, CDR2 YYEKEE (reference sequence). Unmatched junction bases numbered 6, after V lost 0 bases and J lost 2 bases. In DNA, the CDR3 is TGTGCCAGCAGCTTGGGACAGGGGGTGTTAACCTACGAGCAGTACTTC. Its protein product is CASSLGQGVLTYEQYF.

V usage is TRBV29-1 and J usage is TRBJ2-7; 8 bases match TRBD1. The V gene end was trimmed by 3 bases and the J gene end by 0 bases; junction bases not matched to a gene: 4. In germline, CDR1 is SQVTM, CDR2 ANQGSEA. The CDR3 loop spans 14 amino acids. As DNA, the CDR3 is TGCAGCGTTGAGACAGGGGATAGCTCCTACGAGCAGTACTTC. Its translation: CSVETGDSSYEQYF.

V and J are TRBV18 and TRBJ2-7; no reliable D call. Trimming shortened V by 2 bases and J by 0 bases, and 5 bases separated the two germline ends. Germline lookup yields CDR1 KGHSH and CDR2 LQKENI. This CDR3 has 13 amino acids. The CDR3 DNA is TGTGCCAGCTCACCAGAGATCTCCTACGAGCAGTACTTC. This gives the protein CASSPEISYEQYF.

The CDR3, as DNA: TGTGCCAGCAGCTTGGGGGACAGGGGGCGACAAGAGACCCAGTACTTC. This translates into CASSLGDRGRQETQYF. The chain joins TRBV7-2 to TRBJ2-5; TRBD1 agrees at 12 bases. The CDR3 has 16 residues. V shed 3 bases, J shed 2 bases, and the junction held 4 bases outside the gene matches. Germline loops: CDR1 SGHTA, CDR2 FQGNSA.

At least ten counts were recorded for this clone. The genes are TRBV7-2 and TRBJ1-2; no firm D call. The CDR3 is made up of 14 amino acids. Germline values: CDR1 SGHTA, CDR2 FQGNSA. V was trimmed by 2 bases and J by 3 bases, leaving 10 bases between them. The CDR3 reads CASSLRTRDYGYTF. CDR3 nucleotides: TGTGCCAGCAGCTTACGTACCCGCGACTATGGCTACACCTTC.

The chain joins TRBV3-1 (or the pseudogene TRBV3-2) to TRBJ2-1, with 11 bases fitting TRBD2. Per the germline V gene, CDR1 is LGHDT and CDR2 is YNNKEL (reference sequence). V lost 4 bases to trimming and J lost 3 bases; unmatched junction nucleotides: 2. The CDR3 runs to 15 residues. The CDR3, as DNA: TGTGCCAGCAGCCCTACTAGCGGGGGCTACAATGAGCAGTTCTTC. Its translation is CASSPTSGGYNEQFF.

The genes are TRBV4-2 and TRBJ2-5, with 8 bases lining up with TRBD1. The J segment lost 2 bases and the V segment lost 5 bases, leaving 4 bases of the junction unmatched. The CDR3 has 14 amino acids. The germline V gene encodes CDR1 LGHNA and CDR2 YNFKEQ. The CDR3 DNA follows: TGTGCCAGCAGCTTCCGGACAGGGCAAGAGACCCAGTACTTC. Encoded protein: CASSFRTGQETQYF.

Here the CDR3 reads CASRSRTKGYTF. In DNA form, the CDR3 reads TGTGCCAGCAGATCCCGGACTAAGGGCTACACCTTC. The chain uses TRBV27 and TRBJ1-2; no clear D gene. The CDR3 has 12 amino acids. The V and J ends lost 6 bases and 8 bases respectively, with 13 bases between them. Germline CDR1 and CDR2: MNHEY and SMNVEV (reference sequence).

Points on this clone: A junction end diverges from the germline sequence, so it may reflect a read error. V is TRBV11-2 and J is TRBJ2-7, with 10 bases identical to TRBD2. Looked up from germline, CDR1 is SGHAT and CDR2 is FQNNGV. CDR3 size: 14 residues. CDR3 protein: CASSLDPSGRLRNF. As DNA, the CDR3 is TGTGCCAGCAGCTTAGATCCTAGCGGGAGATTGAGAAACTTC.

This rearrangement joins TRBV29-1 to TRBJ2-7, with a possible D match to TRBD2 (6 bases). The CDR3 sequence is 13 residues long. CDR1 is SQVTM and CDR2 is ANQGSEA in the germline V gene. The V and J ends lost 6 bases and 0 bases respectively, with 12 bases between them. CDR3 coding DNA: TGCAGCGTGGGGGGTCCAGGCTCCTACGAGCAGTACTTC. As protein: CSVGGPGSYEQYF.

V gene TRBV10-3 combines with J gene TRBJ1-2; no firm D call. Germline loops: CDR1 ENHRY, CDR2 SYGVKD. The V and J ends lost 1 base and 1 base respectively, with 4 bases between them. There are 13 residues in the CDR3. The CDR3 loop is CAISEFGNYGYTF. The CDR3 bases are TGTGCCATCAGTGAGTTCGGTAACTATGGCTACACCTTC.

J is TRBJ2-3 and V is TRBV27; 12 nucleotides match TRBD1. The V gene end was trimmed by 6 bases and the J gene end by 7 bases; junction bases not matched to a gene: 5. The CDR3 consists of 14 residues. Germline CDR1 and CDR2: MNHEY and SMNVEV (reference sequence). The CDR3 bases are TGTGCCAGCAGGAGGGGACAGGGGGCAAATACGCAGTATTTT. This sequence encodes CASRRGQGANTQYF.

The gene calls are TRBV5-8 and TRBJ2-6, with D possibly matching TRBD2 (6 bases). Germline CDR1 is SGHTS and CDR2 is YDEGEE. This CDR3 has 20 amino acids. Trimming left V 3 bases short and J 1 base short, with 23 bases between. The CDR3 sequence: CASSWGLVRGGSSGANVLTF. The CDR3 coding sequence is TGTGCCAGCAGCTGGGGGTTGGTTCGGGGAGGAAGTTCTGGGGCCAACGTCCTGACTTTC.

The chain uses TRBV28 and TRBJ2-7; tentative D call: TRBD2 (6 bases). The V end lost 6 bases, the J end lost 1 base, and 19 bases lay between the germline ends. The V gene's germline CDR1 is MDHEN and CDR2 SYDVKM. This CDR3 has 16 residues. The DNA of the CDR3 is TGTGCCAGCAGCCCGGGACTGGGACGACCATCCTACGAGCAGTACTTC. Protein sequence: CASSPGLGRPSYEQYF.

As for this clone: This same CDR3 is encoded by further DNA sequences in the sample. This chain connects TRBV6-2 or TRBV6-3 to TRBJ1-1; tentatively, D is TRBD1 (6 bases). CDR3 length equals 14 residues. Trimming stripped 5 bases from V and 0 bases from J, with 10 bases between. Germline V gene sequence: CDR1 MNHEY, CDR2 SVGEGT. The CDR3 region has the DNA TGTGCCAGCAGTGACGGACAGCTGAACACTGAAGCTTTCTTT. Translation: CASSDGQLNTEAFF.

The chain is built from TRBV9 and TRBJ1-5; D is ambiguous. Trimming pared 0 bases from V and 0 bases from J, leaving 10 bases between. The CDR3 spans 16 residues. Per the germline V gene, CDR1 is SGDLS and CDR2 is YYNGEE. The CDR3, as DNA: TGTGCCAGCAGCGTAGGGGAGGGAGGTAGCAATCAGCCCCAGCATTTT. Translation gives CASSVGEGGSNQPQHF.